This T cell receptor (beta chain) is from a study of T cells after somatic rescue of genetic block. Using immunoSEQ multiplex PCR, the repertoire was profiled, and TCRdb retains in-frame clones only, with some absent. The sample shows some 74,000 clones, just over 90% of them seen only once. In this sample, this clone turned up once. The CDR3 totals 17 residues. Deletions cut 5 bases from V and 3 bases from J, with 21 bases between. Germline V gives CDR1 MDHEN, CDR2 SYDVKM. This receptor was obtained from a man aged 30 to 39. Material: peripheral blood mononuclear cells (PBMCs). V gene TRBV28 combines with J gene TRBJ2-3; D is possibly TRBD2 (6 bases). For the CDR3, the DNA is TGTGCCAGCAGTCTGAGCGGTTCCGGGGGTATTACAGATACGCAGTATTTT. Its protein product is CASSLSGSGGITDTQYF. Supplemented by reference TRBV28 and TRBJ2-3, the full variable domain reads DVKVTQSSRYLVKRTGEKVFLECVQDMDHENMFWYRQDPGLGLRLIYFSYDVKMKEKGDIPEGYSVSREKKERFSLILESASTNQTSMYLCASSLSGSGGITDTQYFGPGTRLTVL.